A selection of T cell receptor beta chains follows, all from one sample in a study of blood T cell repertoires in COVID-19. TCRdb's table, derived via immunoSEQ multiplex PCR, lists solely in-frame clones and lacks some. The repertoire includes around 250,000 clones, approximately 84% of them detected once, and under 2% sits in the top ten. Sequenced input: peripheral blood. The source of these receptors is a woman older than 75 with acute or convalescent COVID-19. CDR3s include the opening cysteine and the closing phenylalanine or tryptophan. The D gene is left open where the match is weak. Expanded clones are given a class, and other clones once, few, many or no size at all.

NA	TRBV6-2/TRBV6-3	TRBJ2-7	NA	CASSFKNGDPSSYEQYF	TGTGCCAGCAGTTTCAAGAACGGGGATCCCAGCTCCTACGAGCAGTACTTC
NA	TRBV14	TRBJ2-1	few	CASSWAGRHSYNEQFF	TGTGCCAGCAGCTGGGCCGGGAGACACTCCTACAATGAGCAGTTCTTC
TRBD1	TRBV11-3	TRBJ2-6	NA	CASSSTGTGANVLTF	TGTGCCAGCAGCTCGACAGGGACTGGGGCCAACGTCCTGACTTTC
TRBD1	TRBV14	TRBJ1-2	NA	CASSQVGTGGTLYGYTF	TGTGCCAGCAGCCAAGTGGGGACAGGGGGCACCCTCTATGGCTACACCTTC
NA	TRBV5-1	TRBJ1-5	once	CASSLDGGQPQHF	TGCGCCAGCAGCTTGGACGGGGGTCAGCCCCAGCATTTT
NA	TRBV9	TRBJ1-1	few	CASSFTSRAGTEAFF	TGTGCCAGCAGCTTCACCTCAAGGGCGGGAACTGAAGCTTTCTTT
NA	TRBV10-3	TRBJ1-2	once	CAISVLQAEGYTF	TGTGCCATCAGTGTTTTACAGGCCGAGGGCTACACCTTC
NA	TRBV4-1	TRBJ2-3	NA	CASSAVMQYF	TGCGCCAGCAGCGCGGTTATGCAGTATTTT
TRBD2	TRBV29-1	TRBJ2-1	NA	CSIGLAGGLPYNEQFF	TGCAGCATAGGACTAGCGGGAGGCCTACCCTACAATGAGCAGTTCTTC
TRBD1	TRBV28	TRBJ1-6	few	CASRTGTGSSPLHF	TGTGCCAGCAGGACCGGGACAGGGTCATCACCCCTCCACTTT
NA	TRBV6-6	TRBJ1-6	once	CASSYESPGQPLHF	TGTGCCAGCAGCTACGAAAGCCCTGGACAGCCGCTCCACTTT
NA	TRBV3-1/TRBV3-2	TRBJ2-7	few	CASSQVRAYGEQYF	TGTGCCAGCAGCCAAGTGCGGGCGTATGGCGAGCAGTACTTC
TRBD2	TRBV3-1/TRBV3-2	TRBJ2-2	NA	CASSQVGGGPNTGELFF	TGTGCCAGCAGCCAAGTGGGCGGGGGACCGAACACCGGGGAGCTGTTTTTT
TRBD1	TRBV18	TRBJ1-1	NA	CASSRGTANTEAFF	TGTGCCAGCTCACGGGGGACAGCGAACACTGAAGCTTTCTTT
NA	TRBV19	TRBJ1-4	NA	CASSIILAGGYEKLFF	TGTGCCAGTAGTATTATCTTGGCAGGCGGGTATGAAAAACTGTTTTTT
TRBD1	TRBV27	TRBJ1-1	NA	CASSLGQGARTEAFF	TGTGCCAGCAGTTTGGGACAGGGGGCGCGGACTGAAGCTTTCTTT
TRBD1	TRBV9	TRBJ2-1	NA	CASSALDRGVNEQFF	TGTGCCAGCAGCGCCTTGGACAGGGGGGTGAATGAGCAGTTCTTC
NA	TRBV19	TRBJ1-2	NA	CASVRLGGTNYGYTF	TGTGCCAGCGTCCGCCTGGGGGGAACTAACTATGGCTACACCTTC
NA	TRBV15	TRBJ1-6	NA	CATSRDLESSLHF	TGTGCCACCAGCAGAGATCTAGAGAGCTCCCTCCACTTT
TRBD2	TRBV4-2	TRBJ2-7	NA	CASSQVGSLAGKGEQYF	TGTGCCAGCAGCCAAGTGGGTTCACTAGCGGGAAAGGGCGAGCAGTACTTC
NA	TRBV7-9	TRBJ2-1	NA	CASSPPRQAAYNEQFF	TGTGCCAGCAGCCCCCCCCGACAGGCCGCCTACAATGAGCAGTTCTTC
TRBD1	TRBV19	TRBJ2-7	NA	CASSDRGRGYEQYF	TGTGCCAGTAGTGACAGGGGAAGGGGGTACGAGCAGTACTTC
NA	TRBV11-2	TRBJ2-1	NA	CASSHRVDEQFF	TGTGCCAGCAGCCATCGGGTGGATGAGCAGTTCTTC
NA	TRBV5-1	TRBJ1-1	NA	CTSSLNPQGTEAFF	TGCACCAGCAGCTTGAACCCACAGGGAACTGAAGCTTTCTTT
TRBD2	TRBV7-2	TRBJ2-1	NA	CASSLEMGGLAGGNEQFF	TGTGCCAGCAGCTTAGAGATGGGGGGACTAGCGGGAGGGAATGAGCAGTTCTTC
TRBD1	TRBV20-1	TRBJ2-1	once	CSAGGQGSREQFF	TGCAGTGCTGGTGGACAGGGGTCTCGTGAGCAGTTCTTC
NA	TRBV7-2	TRBJ2-3	NA	CASSSLVDTQYF	TGTGCCAGCAGCTCCTTAGTGGATACGCAGTATTTT